A single sample is the source of the 13 T cell receptor beta chains below, sequenced in a study of cytomegalovirus exposure and HLA in healthy donors. Produced via immunoSEQ multiplex PCR; TCRdb's table is partial and in-frame only. The data contain approximately 160,000 clones, approximately 96% of them seen just once; the ten biggest clones take up about 0.94%. The material sequenced was PBMCs. The receptors derive from a woman under 30 in good health and CMV-seronegative.

This clone was recorded once. The chain employs TRBV7-8 and TRBJ1-5; D may be TRBD1 (6 bases). The V end was cut by 0 bases, the J end by 3 bases, with 9 bases between. Germline V CDR1 and CDR2: SGHVS, FQNEAQ. The CDR3 is 15 residues long. Written as DNA, the CDR3 is TGTGCCAGCAGCTTAGCGGACAGCTACAATCAGCCCCAGCATTTT. Amino acid sequence: CASSLADSYNQPQHF. The full variable domain, completed using reference TRBV7-8 and TRBJ1-5, is GAGVSQSPRYKVAKRGQDVALRCDPISGHVSLFWYQQALGQGPEFLTYFQNEAQLDKSGLPSDRFFAERPEGSVSTLKIQRTQQEDSAVYLCASSLADSYNQPQHFGDGTRLSIL.

The V and J genes are TRBV7-2 and TRBJ1-5; D ambiguous. Germline V CDR1 and CDR2: SGHTA, FQGNSA. V dropped 5 bases and J dropped 1 base, with 6 bases sitting between them. This CDR3 is 13 amino acids long. CDR3 nucleotides: TGTGCCAGCAGCCCGGGGAGCAATCAGCCCCAGCATTTT. This codes for CASSPGSNQPQHF.

The V gene is TRBV5-1, the J gene TRBJ1-1; perhaps TRBD1 as D (5 bases). V lost 2 bases to trimming and J lost 0 bases, with 11 bases between them. CDR1 is SGHRS, CDR2 YFSETQ, per germline. The CDR3 has 15 amino acids. The CDR3: CASSLTGPMNTEAFF. CDR3 bases: TGCGCCAGCAGCTTAACAGGACCCATGAACACTGAAGCTTTCTTT.

The sample holds a few counts of this clone. This CDR3 is also generated by other DNA sequences in the sample. V is TRBV10-3 and J is TRBJ2-7; 10 nucleotides match TRBD1. CDR3 length: 14 amino acids. Germline V gives CDR1 ENHRY, CDR2 SYGVKD. The J segment lost 3 bases and the V segment lost 5 bases, leaving 4 bases of the junction unmatched. CDR3 sequence: CAISSGTGVYEQYF. CDR3 DNA sequence: TGTGCCATCAGTTCCGGGACAGGGGTCTACGAGCAGTACTTC.

V usage is TRBV25-1 and J usage is TRBJ1-2, with 11 bases lining up with TRBD1. Germline V gives CDR1 MGHDK, CDR2 SYGVNS. CDR3 length: 17 amino acids. The V gene end was trimmed by 5 bases and the J gene end by 3 bases; junction bases not matched to a gene: 11. CDR3 residues: CASSFLGTGQGDYGYTF. The CDR3 DNA reads TGTGCCAGCAGTTTTCTTGGAACGGGACAGGGGGACTATGGCTACACCTTC.

This sequence joins TRBV27 and TRBJ2-2, with D perhaps TRBD2 (5 bases). The V gene's germline CDR1 is MNHEY and CDR2 SMNVEV (reference sequence). The V gene lost 7 bases and the J gene lost 0 bases, with 18 bases spanning the gap. The CDR3 runs 17 residues. Here the CDR3 reads CASTTFRGYPNTGELFF. CDR3 bases: TGTGCCAGCACCACATTCCGAGGGTACCCGAACACCGGGGAGCTGTTTTTT.

The chain is built from TRBV19 and TRBJ1-1; 7 nucleotides line up with TRBD1. The CDR3 length is 15 residues. Germline-derived CDR1 and CDR2 are LNHDA and SQIVND (reference sequence). V dropped 3 bases and J dropped 8; count of bases not matched to a gene: 12. The CDR3 coding sequence is TGTGCCAGTAGTATTGGAGGGGGCCTCGCAAAAGAAGCTTTCTTT. Its translation: CASSIGGGLAKEAFF.

The chain combines TRBV7-8 with TRBJ1-1; D is possibly TRBD1 (5 bases). Germline V gene sequence: CDR1 SGHVS, CDR2 FQNEAQ. The CDR3 is 16 amino acids. Trimming removed 0 bases from V and 6 bases from J, with 17 bases in between. The CDR3 DNA reads TGTGCCAGCAGCTTAGCGCTAAGTATCACAGGCGCTGAAGCTTTCTTT. Translating gives CASSLALSITGAEAFF. The full variable domain, completed using reference TRBV7-8 and TRBJ1-1, is GAGVSQSPRYKVAKRGQDVALRCDPISGHVSLFWYQQALGQGPEFLTYFQNEAQLDKSGLPSDRFFAERPEGSVSTLKIQRTQQEDSAVYLCASSLALSITGAEAFFGQGTRLTVV.

The V and J genes are TRBV7-3 and TRBJ2-3; the D gene is possibly TRBD1 (5 bases). Germline values: CDR1 SGHTA, CDR2 FQGTGA. The CDR3 length is 15 residues. The germline V and J ends were trimmed by 3 bases and 4 bases, with 14 bases remaining between them. Written as DNA, the CDR3 is TGTGCCAGCAGCTTCACAGGTCTCACTGCAGATACGCAGTATTTT. Amino acids: CASSFTGLTADTQYF. The whole variable domain, filled in from reference TRBV7-3 and TRBJ2-3, reads GAGVSQTPSNKVTEKGKYVELRCDPISGHTALYWYRQSLGQGPEFLIYFQGTGAADDSGLPNDRFFAVRPEGSVSTLKIQRTERGDSAVYLCASSFTGLTADTQYFGPGTRLTVL.

The J gene is TRBJ2-5, the V gene TRBV5-1; tentatively, D is TRBD1 (6 bases). Germline loops: CDR1 SGHRS, CDR2 YFSETQ. Trimming took off 0 bases at V and 0 bases at J, with 18 bases between the two ends. CDR3 size: 18 residues. The CDR3 protein is CASSLEGVGGVYQETQYF. The CDR3 DNA reads as TGCGCCAGCAGCTTGGAGGGGGTAGGGGGAGTGTACCAAGAGACCCAGTACTTC.

V and J are TRBV10-3 and TRBJ1-1; D might be TRBD1 (6 bases). The CDR3 totals 13 residues. The V and J ends lost 6 bases and 1 base respectively, with 9 bases between them. Germline V gene data show CDR1 as ENHRY and CDR2 as SYGVKD. CDR3 region: CAIRYRENTEAFF. As DNA, the CDR3 is TGTGCCATCAGGTACAGGGAGAACACTGAAGCTTTCTTT.

Remarks on this clone: Within the sample, other DNA sequences also encode this same CDR3. CDR3 sequence: CASSEGGTFYGYTF. The DNA for the CDR3 is TGTGCCAGCAGTGAGGGAGGGACATTCTATGGCTACACCTTC. The chain couples TRBV2 to TRBJ1-2; a possible D gene is TRBD1 (6 bases). Germline V gene lookup returns CDR1 SNHLY and CDR2 FYNNEI. The CDR3 spans 14 residues. V was pared by 3 bases and J by 4 bases, with 12 bases between.

V is TRBV5-4 and J is TRBJ2-3; D possibly corresponds to TRBD1 (5 bases). The CDR3 spans 12 residues. Trimming took off 3 bases at V and 5 bases at J, with 7 bases between the two ends. Germline loops: CDR1 SGHNT, CDR2 YYREEE (reference sequence). The CDR3 nucleotides read TGTGCCAGCAGCTGGGGCGTAGATACGCAGTATTTT. It translates to CASSWGVDTQYF.